Below, 21 T cell receptor beta chains from the same sample are listed, as sequenced in a study of blood T cell repertoires in COVID-19. Repertoires were generated with immunoSEQ multiplex PCR, while TCRdb's copy carries only in-frame clones and drops some. The sample lists about 150,000 clones, about 86% occurring once. The sample taken for sequencing was PBMCs or T cells enriched from blood (not recorded which). These receptors were obtained from a man between 45 and 60 years old who had recovered from COVID-19.

The gene calls are TRBV13 and TRBJ2-3; D may be TRBD2 (6 bases). The CDR3 runs 16 residues. Germline loops: CDR1 PRHDT, CDR2 FYEKMQ (reference sequence). V lost 5 bases to trimming and J lost 0 bases, with 15 bases between them. The CDR3 bases are TGTGCCAGCAGCGAATACGGGACTGCTAGCACAGATACGCAGTATTTT. This codes for CASSEYGTASTDTQYF.

The V call is TRBV2, the J call TRBJ2-7, with TRBD2 matching over 7 bases. The CDR3 spans 13 residues. Per the germline V gene, CDR1 is SNHLY and CDR2 is FYNNEI. The V segment lost 6 bases and the J segment 2 bases; nucleotides outside the gene matches: 4. The CDR3 loop is CASRAGTTYEQYF. CDR3 DNA: TGTGCCAGCAGGGCCGGGACTACCTACGAGCAGTACTTC.

The V gene is TRBV19, the J gene TRBJ2-5, with 8 nucleotides matching TRBD2. From germline, CDR1 is LNHDA and CDR2 SQIVND (reference sequence). The trim removed 5 bases at V and 2 bases at J, leaving 7 bases unmatched. This CDR3 contains 15 residues. As DNA, the CDR3 is TGTGCCAGTAGTTCGGGGGGGAGTATACAAGAGACCCAGTACTTC. Translated, it gives CASSSGGSIQETQYF.

This chain uses TRBV3-1 (or the pseudogene TRBV3-2) with TRBJ1-1; 9 positions agree with TRBD1. V was pared by 4 bases and J by 4 bases, with 10 bases of the junction left unmatched. The CDR3 sequence is 16 residues long. The V gene's germline CDR1 is LGHDT and CDR2 YNNKEL (reference sequence). The CDR3 loop reads CASSPRDRVRGTEAFF. CDR3 nucleotides: TGTGCCAGCAGCCCACGGGACAGGGTTAGGGGCACTGAAGCTTTCTTT.

The rearrangement links TRBV6-6 to TRBJ1-5, with D perhaps TRBD1 (5 bases). CDR1 MNHNY and CDR2 SVGAGI come from the germline V gene (reference sequence). CDR3 length equals 17 residues. V was pared by 5 bases and J by 0 bases, with 17 bases between. CDR3 sequence (DNA): TGTGCCAGCAGTCCCAGCCCGCGGACAAATAGCAATCAGCCCCAGCATTTT. This codes for CASSPSPRTNSNQPQHF.

V is TRBV9 and J is TRBJ2-1; the D gene is possibly TRBD1 (6 bases). The CDR3 has 14 residues. The V and J ends lost 2 bases and 7 bases respectively, with 13 bases between them. CDR1 SGDLS and CDR2 YYNGEE come from the germline V gene. CDR3 sequence reads: CASSVDSHRNEQFF. The CDR3 DNA follows: TGTGCCAGCAGCGTGGACAGTCATAGGAATGAGCAGTTCTTC.

The chain links TRBV11-2 to TRBJ1-1, with TRBD1 matching 7 bases. V lost 0 bases and J lost 5; bases outside the gene matches: 6. CDR1 is SGHAT, CDR2 FQNNGV, per germline. The CDR3 extends over 15 amino acids. The CDR3, as DNA: TGTGCCAGCAGCTTAGATCTAGGCAGGGGGACTGAAGCTTTCTTT. Translation gives CASSLDLGRGTEAFF.

Ten or more counts support this clone. The chain joins TRBV7-8 to TRBJ1-1, with D possibly TRBD1 on 6 matching bases. The germline V and J ends were trimmed by 5 bases and 3 bases, with 16 bases remaining between them. Germline values: CDR1 SGHVS, CDR2 FQNEAQ. The CDR3 contains 15 residues. The CDR3 DNA reads as TGTGCCAGCAGCCCCTGGGACATTATTTACACTGAAGCTTTCTTT. This encodes CASSPWDIIYTEAFF.

This clone turned up a few times. The rearrangement uses TRBV2 and TRBJ1-4; D is perhaps TRBD1 (6 bases). CDR3 size: 16 residues. From germline, CDR1 is SNHLY and CDR2 FYNNEI. The V gene lost 3 bases and the J gene lost 8 bases, with 19 bases spanning the gap. The CDR3 protein is CASSDRWQGMGEKLFF. Written as DNA, the CDR3 is TGTGCCAGCAGTGATAGGTGGCAGGGGATGGGGGAAAAACTGTTTTTT.

V gene TRBV29-1 combines with J gene TRBJ2-3, with 8 positions matching TRBD1. Germline V gene lookup returns CDR1 SQVTM and CDR2 ANQGSEA. V lost 5 bases, J lost 3 bases, and 1 base stayed unmatched. The CDR3 contains 12 residues. This CDR3 reads CSVTGGTDTQYF. Written as DNA, the CDR3 is TGCAGCGTTACAGGGGGGACAGATACGCAGTATTTT.

This sequence joins TRBV5-1 and TRBJ2-5; 9 bases agree with TRBD1. There are 15 residues in the CDR3. The V gene end was trimmed by 3 bases and the J gene end by 4 bases; junction bases not matched to a gene: 7. The germline V gene has CDR1 SGHRS and CDR2 YFSETQ. CDR3 nucleotide sequence: TGCGCCAGCAGCTGGGGGACAGGGTCGGCAGAGACCCAGTACTTC. Translating gives CASSWGTGSAETQYF.

The chain links TRBV18 to TRBJ2-1; 9 positions agree with TRBD1. The germline V gene encodes CDR1 KGHSH and CDR2 LQKENI. The CDR3 contains 15 residues. V lost 3 bases and J lost 6; bases outside the gene matches: 6. The CDR3 coding sequence is TGTGCCAGCTCACCTAGACAGGGGGGGTCCAATGAGCAGTTCTTC. Translating gives CASSPRQGGSNEQFF.

This clone was counted a single time. Here the CDR3 DNA reads TGTGCCAGCAGTCCCGGACTAGCGGGGGGACATGATACGCAGTATTTT. It codes for CASSPGLAGGHDTQYF. This rearrangement joins TRBV27 to TRBJ2-3; TRBD2 agrees at 14 bases. The V gene end was trimmed by 5 bases and the J gene end by 6 bases; junction bases not matched to a gene: 7. The CDR3 loop spans 16 amino acids. Germline V gives CDR1 MNHEY, CDR2 SMNVEV (reference sequence).

V and J are TRBV11-2 and TRBJ1-2; TRBD1 agrees at 8 bases. Per the germline V gene, CDR1 is SGHAT and CDR2 is FQNNGV. The trim removed 4 bases at V and 3 bases at J, leaving 7 bases unmatched. This CDR3 spans 15 amino acids. The CDR3 spells CASSSYRGKDYGYTF. CDR3 bases: TGTGCCAGCAGCTCATACAGGGGGAAGGACTATGGCTACACCTTC.

There are a few counts of this clone. The chain is built from TRBV6-6 and TRBJ1-5; 7 nucleotides match TRBD1. This CDR3 region has 14 residues. From germline, CDR1 is MNHNY and CDR2 SVGAGI (reference sequence). V dropped 2 bases and J dropped 4; count of bases not matched to a gene: 2. The CDR3 DNA reads as TGTGCCAGCAGTTACGACAGGGTAAATCAGCCCCAGCATTTT. This encodes CASSYDRVNQPQHF.

The rearrangement links TRBV25-1 to TRBJ2-1; D gene uncertain. Germline CDR1 MGHDK, CDR2 SYGVNS. The CDR3 contains 13 residues. With 2 bases removed from V and 4 bases from J, the gap between germline ends came to 6 bases. The CDR3 bases are TGTGCCAGCAGTGAACCGGGTTACAATGAGCAGTTCTTC. This sequence encodes CASSEPGYNEQFF.

In this sample, this clone turned up a few times. The V gene is TRBV7-9, the J gene TRBJ1-1, with 7 bases fitting TRBD1. The germline gives CDR1 SEHNR, CDR2 FQNEAQ (reference sequence). Trimming cost V 0 bases and J 1 base; bases outside gene matches: 2. The CDR3 spans 15 residues. The CDR3 sequence: CASSLATGENTEAFF. In nucleotides, the CDR3 is TGTGCCAGCAGCTTAGCCACAGGGGAGAACACTGAAGCTTTCTTT.

This chain links TRBV3-1 (or the pseudogene TRBV3-2) with TRBJ1-1, with unresolved D. CDR3 length: 15 amino acids. CDR1 and CDR2 from the germline V gene are LGHDT and YNNKEL (reference sequence). Trimming removed 0 bases from V and 7 bases from J, with 15 bases in between. CDR3 amino acids: CASSQDRTGMFEAFF. The CDR3 DNA reads TGTGCCAGCAGCCAAGATAGGACCGGGATGTTTGAAGCTTTCTTT.

The CDR3 DNA follows: TGTGCCATCGATGGAGCGGGGGGCCGGGGTGAGCAGTTCTTC. Protein: CAIDGAGGRGEQFF. The V gene is TRBV10-3, the J gene TRBJ2-1; 9 nucleotides align to TRBD2. CDR3 length: 14 residues. Trimming took 8 bases from V and 9 from J; bases not matched to a gene: 11. Germline V CDR1 and CDR2: ENHRY, SYGVKD.

The V gene is TRBV3-1 (or the pseudogene TRBV3-2), the J gene TRBJ2-7, with 8 nucleotides matching TRBD1. Looked up from germline, CDR1 is LGHDT and CDR2 is YNNKEL (reference sequence). Trimming cost V 5 bases and J 2 bases; bases outside gene matches: 8. The CDR3 totals 15 residues. CDR3: CASSLRQGSTYEQYF. For the CDR3, the DNA is TGTGCCAGCAGCTTGCGACAGGGGTCGACCTACGAGCAGTACTTC.

This chain's CDR3 is CASSQPGTGKPYEQYF. The DNA for the CDR3 is TGCGCCAGCAGCCAACCAGGGACAGGGAAGCCTTACGAGCAGTACTTC. This chain uses TRBV4-1 with TRBJ2-7, with 9 positions matching TRBD1. This CDR3 region has 16 residues. J was trimmed by 4 bases and V by 2 bases; bases with no gene match: 9. CDR1 and CDR2 (germline): MGHRA, YSYEKL.